This entry concerns a single T cell receptor beta chain. These data originate in a study of blood T cell repertoires in COVID-19. Study as a whole: From the United States, Italy and Spain came samples of acute and convalescent COVID-19.

Clones were sequenced by immunoSEQ multiplex PCR, and TCRdb holds only the in-frame ones, with some missing. The profile shows about 150,000 clones, about 90% of them singletons. Trimming cost V 4 bases and J 6 bases, with 9 bases left between them. The CDR3 totals 12 residues. Germline loops: CDR1 SGHVS, CDR2 FNYEAQ. The rearrangement uses TRBV7-6 and TRBJ1-1; no firm D call. The TCR originated in a woman in her sixties with active or convalescent COVID-19. The sequenced material came from peripheral blood. CDR3 region: CASSSGVAEAFF. In DNA form, the CDR3 reads TGTGCCAGCAGCTCCGGTGTGGCTGAAGCTTTCTTT.